These 25 T cell receptor beta chains originate from one sample sequenced in a study of Graves' ophthalmopathy and Graves' hyperthyroidism. Using RNA transcripts, the TCR beta CDR3 regions were amplified. HTBI primers were employed in first-round RT-PCR, then a second-round multiplex PCR followed. TCRdb reprocessed the multiplex PCR reads via MiXCR and lists one record per CDR3 protein. The table shows 150,000 or so distinct CDR3 sequences, with under 40% occurring only once. The sequencing sample was made of peripheral blood. The receptors come from a woman aged 40 to 49 with Graves' ophthalmopathy.

The chain combines TRBV20-1 with TRBJ2-7; D is perhaps TRBD1 or TRBD2 (5 bases each). V was clipped by 6 bases and J by 3 bases, with 15 bases between them. The germline V gene has CDR1 DFQATT and CDR2 SNEGSKA (reference sequence). This CDR3 has 13 amino acids. The CDR3: CSALGRANYEQYF. As DNA, the CDR3 is TGCAGTGCCTTGGGACGGGCGAACTACGAGCAGTACTTC.

This chain links TRBV27 with TRBJ2-7; TRBD1 is a possible D gene (6 bases). V was cut by 7 bases and J by 0 bases, with 13 bases left in between. This CDR3 is built from 14 residues. Germline CDR1 reads MNHEY; CDR2 reads SMNVEV (reference sequence). CDR3 bases: TGTGCCAGCATAGGACAGCGAAGCTCCTACGAGCAGTACTTC. Translating it yields CASIGQRSSYEQYF.

A single count supports this clonotype. This chain uses TRBV12-3 or TRBV12-4 with TRBJ2-7; TRBD1 or TRBD2 may be the D gene (5 bases each). The CDR3 has 13 residues. The V end was cut by 8 bases, the J end by 4 bases, with 15 bases between. CDR3 nucleotides: TGTGCCAGCGCTACAAGGGGCGGGTACGAGCAGTACTTC. Translated, it gives CASATRGGYEQYF.

This clonotype has at least ten counts. This chain joins TRBV30 and TRBJ2-7; D unresolved. Germline V lookup: CDR1 GTSNPN, CDR2 SVGIG (reference sequence). The V end lost 7 bases, the J end lost 0 bases, and 16 bases lay between the germline ends. This CDR3 comprises 14 residues. The CDR3 reads CALGNQASSYEQYF. The DNA of the CDR3 is TGTGCCTTGGGGAACCAAGCAAGCTCCTACGAGCAGTACTTC.

This sequence joins TRBV12-3 or TRBV12-4 and TRBJ2-7; possible D gene TRBD2, 6 bases. The CDR3 extends over 12 amino acids. V was cut by 0 bases and J by 6 bases, with 6 bases left in between. CDR3 DNA sequence: TGTGCCAGCAGTTTAGCGCGGGGCGAGCAGTACTTC. This gives the protein CASSLARGEQYF.

This clonotype occurred once. This chain connects TRBV6-5 to TRBJ1-1, with D possibly being TRBD1 (5 bases). V was cut by 4 bases and J by 6 bases, with 18 bases left in between. Germline CDR1 is MNHEY and CDR2 is SVGAGI. This CDR3 has 15 amino acids. CDR3 sequence: CASSLSGHSGAEAFF. The CDR3 DNA follows: TGTGCCAGCAGTTTATCGGGGCACTCAGGCGCTGAAGCTTTCTTT.

This clonotype has ten or more counts. V and J are TRBV7-9 and TRBJ2-2, with 8 bases identical to TRBD1. The CDR3 spans 14 residues. Germline CDR1 reads SEHNR; CDR2 reads FQNEAQ (reference sequence). After removal of 7 bases from V and 6 bases from J, the junction contained 7 bases not matched to a gene. The chain's CDR3 is CASTRTGTPGELFF. Written as DNA, the CDR3 is TGTGCCAGCACCAGGACAGGGACTCCCGGGGAGCTGTTTTTT.

V and J are TRBV7-8 and TRBJ1-6; D is uncertain. V was clipped by 4 bases and J by 7 bases, with 14 bases between them. Germline V lookup: CDR1 SGHVS, CDR2 FQNEAQ. The CDR3 is 15 amino acids. The CDR3 loop reads CASSWGAGWNSPLHF. CDR3 DNA: TGTGCCAGCAGCTGGGGTGCAGGTTGGAATTCACCCCTCCACTTT.

This clonotype was recorded a few times. The gene calls are TRBV4-1 and TRBJ2-5, with 9 bases fitting TRBD1. The CDR3 loop spans 15 amino acids. With 2 bases clipped from V and 5 bases from J, the junction kept 6 bases outside the gene matches. Germline V gene lookup returns CDR1 MGHRA and CDR2 YSYEKL. The CDR3 bases are TGCGCCAGCAGCCAAATAACAGGGGGCTCGGAGACCCAGTACTTC. Protein product: CASSQITGGSETQYF.

This clonotype occurred many times. The rearrangement links TRBV7-6 to TRBJ2-1; the D gene is possibly TRBD1 (5 bases). The V end lost 1 base, the J end lost 7 bases, and 5 bases lay between the germline ends. The CDR3 length is 12 residues. The V gene's germline CDR1 is SGHVS and CDR2 FNYEAQ. The CDR3 bases are TGTGCCAGCAGCTTAGGGACAAATGAGCAGTTCTTC. Translation: CASSLGTNEQFF.

The V call is TRBV19, the J call TRBJ1-1; 7 bases are shared with TRBD1. The CDR3 has 14 residues. The trim removed 5 bases at V and 2 bases at J, leaving 5 bases unmatched. The germline CDR1 and CDR2 sequences are LNHDA and SQIVND (reference sequence). The CDR3 DNA reads TGTGCCAGTAGTGTCCAGGGGGGTAACACTGAAGCTTTCTTT. Protein: CASSVQGGNTEAFF.

This sequence joins TRBV20-1 and TRBJ1-5; TRBD1 might be the D (6 bases). Germline V gene data show CDR1 as DFQATT and CDR2 as SNEGSKA (reference sequence). The CDR3 is 15 amino acids. Between the trimmed V and J ends, which lost 0 bases and 6 bases, there was a span of 15 bases. CDR3 sequence reads: CSARDPGQSSQPQHF. CDR3 sequence (DNA): TGCAGTGCTAGAGATCCTGGACAGTCTAGTCAGCCCCAGCATTTT.

This clonotype was detected ten times or more. The V call is TRBV19, the J call TRBJ1-1, with TRBD1 identical over 7 bases. V was clipped by 5 bases and J by 4 bases; unmatched bases: 7. This CDR3 has 14 amino acids. Germline V gene lookup returns CDR1 LNHDA and CDR2 SQIVND (reference sequence). CDR3 bases: TGTGCCAGTAGTCCGCGGCCAGGGGGCACTGAAGCTTTCTTT. This codes for CASSPRPGGTEAFF.

In its sample, this clonotype was seen a few times. The rearrangement links TRBV28 to TRBJ1-1; the D is unclear. Germline CDR1 reads MDHEN; CDR2 reads SYDVKM. V shed 8 bases and J shed 2 bases, with 6 bases lying between them. The CDR3 contains 11 residues. CDR3 sequence: CASGINTEAFF. The CDR3 region has the DNA TGTGCCAGCGGCATAAACACTGAAGCTTTCTTT.

The V call is TRBV6-1, the J call TRBJ2-7; D perhaps matches TRBD2 (5 bases). Trimming took off 8 bases at V and 6 bases at J, with 11 bases between the two ends. Germline CDR1 is MNHNS and CDR2 is SASEGT. This CDR3 comprises 11 residues. The CDR3 DNA follows: TGTGCCAGCGGCATCCGGGGCGAGCAGTACTTC. It encodes CASGIRGEQYF.

This clonotype occurred many times. The chain couples TRBV20-1 to TRBJ2-5, with 16 nucleotides matching TRBD2. CDR3 length equals 14 residues. The junction had 7 bases not matched to a gene; V was cut back by 4 bases and J by 11 bases. Germline CDR1 is DFQATT and CDR2 is SNEGSKA (reference sequence). This CDR3 reads CSAIPGLAGGQQYF. CDR3 in DNA: TGCAGTGCTATTCCGGGACTAGCGGGGGGGCAACAGTACTTC.

This clonotype was observed at least ten times. The chain couples TRBV7-8 to TRBJ1-1, with D uncertain. Trimming pared 0 bases from V and 11 bases from J, leaving 16 bases between. The CDR3 totals 14 residues. Germline loops: CDR1 SGHVS, CDR2 FQNEAQ. This CDR3 is CASSLAREESGAFF. CDR3 nucleotide sequence: TGTGCCAGCAGCTTAGCCCGGGAAGAGTCGGGGGCTTTCTTT.

This clonotype has at least ten counts. The gene calls are TRBV19 and TRBJ2-7; 7 bases are shared with TRBD1. V trimming: 10 bases; J trimming: 0 bases; junction bases outside the gene matches: 9. Germline CDR1 reads LNHDA; CDR2 reads SQIVND (reference sequence). The CDR3 covers 14 residues. This chain's CDR3 is CATALTGLSYEQYF. CDR3 in DNA: TGTGCCACCGCGCTGACAGGGCTCTCCTACGAGCAGTACTTC.

The table lists this clonotype with many counts. The chain joins TRBV10-3 to TRBJ2-2; a weak D match, TRBD2 (5 bases). Trimming removed 2 bases at V and 4 bases at J, with 14 bases between. Germline loops: CDR1 ENHRY, CDR2 SYGVKD. CDR3 length equals 16 residues. The CDR3, as DNA: TGTGCCATCAGTGAGGCTAGCCTGCGTGGCACCGGGGAGCTGTTTTTT. It encodes CAISEASLRGTGELFF.

The table lists this clonotype with many counts. This chain joins TRBV7-6 and TRBJ2-7; tentatively, D is TRBD2 (5 bases). CDR1 and CDR2 (germline): SGHVS, FNYEAQ. The V and J ends lost 3 bases and 2 bases respectively, with 14 bases between them. There are 15 residues in the CDR3. The CDR3 spells CASSFRGSHTYEQYF. CDR3 nucleotides: TGTGCCAGCAGCTTCCGAGGGAGCCACACCTACGAGCAGTACTTC.

This chain uses TRBV6-1 with TRBJ2-7; D not certain. V lost 6 bases to trimming and J lost 3 bases, with 12 bases between them. CDR3 length: 13 amino acids. Germline V gives CDR1 MNHNS, CDR2 SASEGT. CDR3 loop: CASSPPAGYEQYF. CDR3 in DNA: TGTGCCAGCAGCCCACCGGCAGGCTACGAGCAGTACTTC.

Many counts were recorded for this clonotype. V is TRBV4-3 and J is TRBJ1-5; 11 bases agree with TRBD1. Trimming cost V 0 bases and J 4 bases; bases outside gene matches: 5. The CDR3 sequence is 17 residues long. CDR1 is LGHNA, CDR2 YSLEER, per germline. CDR3 region: CASSQDLGQGVNQPQHF. CDR3 nucleotide sequence: TGCGCCAGCAGCCAAGATTTGGGACAGGGGGTAAATCAGCCCCAGCATTTT.

This clonotype was seen at least ten times. The rearrangement links TRBV7-2 to TRBJ2-7, with D perhaps matching TRBD2 (7 bases). Per the germline V gene, CDR1 is SGHTA and CDR2 is FQGNSA. V was cut by 0 bases and J by 1 base, with 13 bases left in between. The CDR3 loop spans 16 amino acids. CDR3 amino acids: CASSLAGGGESYEQYF. In nucleotides, the CDR3 is TGTGCCAGCAGCTTAGCGGGAGGGGGGGAGTCCTACGAGCAGTACTTC.

This clonotype occurred many times. One junction end does not reproduce the germline sequence, and a read error may be involved. The V call is TRBV20-1, the J call TRBJ1-5, with D maybe TRBD1 (5 bases). Germline CDR1 is DFQATT and CDR2 is SNEGSKA (reference sequence). The CDR3 spans 15 residues. The chain's CDR3 is CSARQGGAANQPQHF. The CDR3 bases are TGCAGTGCTAGACAAGGAGGGGCGGCTAATCAACCCCAGCATTTT.

This chain links TRBV28 with TRBJ1-2; D unclear. Per the germline V gene, CDR1 is MDHEN and CDR2 is SYDVKM. The CDR3 has 14 residues. V lost 4 bases and J 8 bases, leaving 17 bases between the germline ends. The CDR3 bases are TGTGCCAGCAGTTCCCAGACGGAGCGTCGAGGCTACACCTTC. Protein sequence: CASSSQTERRGYTF.